This T cell receptor (beta chain) was identified during a study of lymphopenia after photon versus proton radiotherapy. Profiled with immunoSEQ multiplex PCR; TCRdb holds only in-frame clones, not every one. The sample holds 6,000 to 9,000 clones, 85% to 95% seen once. CDR1 is SGHTA and CDR2 is FQGNSA in the germline V gene. V gave up 2 bases and J gave up 5 bases, with 15 bases separating them. This CDR3 is 15 amino acids long. Source: peripheral blood, taken from a patient treated with photon-based radiotherapy. This clonotype originated in a woman in her forties or fifties with cholangiocarcinoma. The chain combines TRBV7-2 with TRBJ1-2; possible D gene TRBD1, 6 bases. CDR3 region: CASSLTWAGVYGYTF. The CDR3 nucleotides read TGTGCCAGCAGCTTAACTTGGGCAGGGGTGTATGGCTACACCTTC. The full variable domain, its missing parts supplied by reference TRBV7-2 and TRBJ1-2, is GAGVSQSPSNKVTEKGKDVELRCDPISGHTALYWYRQSLGQGLEFLIYFQGNSAPDKSGLPSDRFSAERTGGSVSTLTIQRTQQEDSAVYLCASSLTWAGVYGYTFGSGTRLTVV.